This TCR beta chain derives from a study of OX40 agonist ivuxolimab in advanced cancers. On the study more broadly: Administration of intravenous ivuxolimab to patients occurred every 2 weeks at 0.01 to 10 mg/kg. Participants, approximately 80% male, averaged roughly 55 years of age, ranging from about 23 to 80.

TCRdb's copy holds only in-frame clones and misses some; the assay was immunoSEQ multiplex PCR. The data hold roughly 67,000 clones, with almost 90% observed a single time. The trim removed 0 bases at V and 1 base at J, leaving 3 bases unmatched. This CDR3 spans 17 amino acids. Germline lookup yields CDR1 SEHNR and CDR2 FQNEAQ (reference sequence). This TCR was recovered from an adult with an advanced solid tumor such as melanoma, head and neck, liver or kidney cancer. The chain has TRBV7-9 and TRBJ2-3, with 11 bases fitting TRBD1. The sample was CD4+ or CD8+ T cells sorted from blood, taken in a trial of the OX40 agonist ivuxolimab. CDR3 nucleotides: TGTGCCAGCAGCTTAGCTCCGGGACAGGGGGGCACAGATACGCAGTATTTT. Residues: CASSLAPGQGGTDTQYF.